The 25 T cell receptor beta chains listed next were all sequenced from one sample in a study of shared clonotypes between healthy human individuals. Some clones are missing from TCRdb's copy, which holds only in-frame ones; the method was immunoSEQ multiplex PCR. The sample includes 550,000 to 850,000 clones, over 60% seen only once; the top ten take more than 1.5%. The sequenced material came from memory CD4+ T cells sorted from blood. Subset described: CD45RA-negative fraction. These receptors all stem from a woman aged 25-40 years in good health.

The chain recombines TRBV6-5 with TRBJ2-3, with D uncertain. Looked up from germline, CDR1 is MNHEY and CDR2 is SVGAGI. This CDR3 is 14 amino acids long. Trimming cost V 7 bases and J 7 bases, with 18 bases left between them. The CDR3 sequence is CASTIPTWWNTQYF. The CDR3 DNA is TGTGCCAGCACTATCCCAACTTGGTGGAATACGCAGTATTTT.

This clone was seen many times. The genes are TRBV6-6 and TRBJ1-5, with a tentative D call TRBD1 (6 bases). The CDR3 length is 13 residues. The germline V and J ends were trimmed by 7 bases and 7 bases, with 14 bases remaining between them. Germline V gene data show CDR1 as MNHNY and CDR2 as SVGAGI (reference sequence). CDR3 nucleotides: TGTGCCAGCACCCCAGGGGCCCGCCAGCCCCAGCATTTT. Its translation is CASTPGARQPQHF.

J is TRBJ1-5 and V is TRBV11-2; D remains unclear. CDR1 SGHAT and CDR2 FQNNGV come from the germline V gene. The germline V and J ends were trimmed by 0 bases and 1 base, with 4 bases remaining between them. This CDR3 spans 14 amino acids. The CDR3 protein is CASSLEGSNQPQHF. The CDR3 DNA is TGTGCCAGCAGCTTAGAGGGCAGCAATCAGCCCCAGCATTTT.

V usage is TRBV25-1 and J usage is TRBJ2-5, with D unclear. This CDR3 is 14 amino acids long. V was shortened by 1 base and J by 5 bases, with 11 bases between the two germline ends. Germline V gene lookup returns CDR1 MGHDK and CDR2 SYGVNS. CDR3 amino acids: CASSESGRHETQYF. CDR3 coding DNA: TGTGCCAGCAGTGAATCCGGCCGACACGAGACCCAGTACTTC. Looking up the rest from reference TRBV25-1 and TRBJ2-5 gives the full variable domain: EADIYQTPRYLVIGTGKKITLECSQTMGHDKMYWYQQDPGMELHLIHYSYGVNSTEKGDLSSESTVSRIRTEHFPLTLESARPSHTSQYLCASSESGRHETQYFGPGTRLLVL.

The CDR3 loop is CAWNPIRGKQHNEQFF. CDR3 DNA: TGTGCCTGGAATCCCATTCGCGGGAAGCAACACAATGAGCAGTTCTTC. The V call is TRBV30, the J call TRBJ2-1; possibly TRBD2 for D (6 bases). V shed 4 bases and J shed 5 bases, with 21 bases lying between them. Germline loops: CDR1 GTSNPN, CDR2 SVGIG (reference sequence). CDR3 length equals 16 residues.

The chain combines TRBV28 with TRBJ2-7; a weak D match, TRBD1 (6 bases). The germline V gene has CDR1 MDHEN and CDR2 SYDVKM. The CDR3 has 12 amino acids. The V end was cut by 6 bases, the J end by 5 bases, with 11 bases between. In nucleotides, the CDR3 is TGTGCCAGCAGCGACAGGATACACGAGCAGTACTTC. Translation gives CASSDRIHEQYF.

In DNA, the CDR3 is TGTGCCAGCAGTGACGAGGGTAGGAACTATGGCTACACCTTC. The encoded protein is CASSDEGRNYGYTF. The chain has TRBV2 and TRBJ1-2; no reliable D call. V gave up 3 bases and J gave up 2 bases, with 10 bases separating them. Germline-derived CDR1 and CDR2 are SNHLY and FYNNEI. The length of the CDR3 is 14 residues.

The chain has TRBV5-8 and TRBJ1-2; no definite D call. CDR3 size: 12 residues. V dropped 2 bases and J dropped 7 bases, with 9 bases sitting between them. Germline V CDR1 and CDR2: SGHTS, YDEGEE. The DNA of the CDR3 is TGTGCCAGCAGCTTCGGGGAGGGTGGCTACACCTTC. It translates to CASSFGEGGYTF.

The chain carries TRBV2 and TRBJ1-2, with D uncertain. CDR1 SNHLY and CDR2 FYNNEI come from the germline V gene. The V and J ends lost 6 bases and 4 bases respectively, with 15 bases between them. The CDR3 has 14 amino acids. Written as DNA, the CDR3 is TGTGCCAGCAGCGCCCCTCTTGTGGGCTATGGCTACACCTTC. It is translated as CASSAPLVGYGYTF.

V gene TRBV29-1 combines with J gene TRBJ1-5; maybe TRBD1 (6 bases). This CDR3 has 16 residues. Trimming shortened V by 4 bases and J by 7 bases, and 23 bases separated the two germline ends. In germline, CDR1 is SQVTM, CDR2 ANQGSEA. CDR3: CSVGGATGLRGQPQHF. DNA of the CDR3: TGCAGCGTTGGGGGGGCGACAGGATTGCGAGGCCAGCCCCAGCATTTT.

The chain carries TRBV25-1 and TRBJ1-2, with D hard to call. Germline V gene data show CDR1 as MGHDK and CDR2 as SYGVNS. Trimming removed 5 bases at V and 4 bases at J, with 14 bases between. This CDR3 contains 14 residues. For the CDR3, the DNA is TGTGCCAGCAGTCAACTGGGAAAGACCTATGGCTACACCTTC. Its protein product is CASSQLGKTYGYTF.

This clone came up a few times. The gene calls are TRBV19 and TRBJ1-2, with no clear D. The germline V gene has CDR1 LNHDA and CDR2 SQIVND (reference sequence). Trimming stripped 3 bases from V and 6 bases from J, with 11 bases between. The CDR3 runs 13 residues. The CDR3 nucleotides read TGTGCCAGTAGTATGGCAGTCAGCGATGGCTACACCTTC. Its protein is CASSMAVSDGYTF.

The rearrangement links TRBV28 to TRBJ2-7; TRBD2 aligns across 10 bases. This CDR3 contains 18 residues. Trimming at V came to 3 bases and at J to 2 bases, leaving 13 bases not matched to a gene. Per the germline V gene, CDR1 is MDHEN and CDR2 is SYDVKM. The CDR3: CASSLGGVAGGWAYEQYF. The DNA of the CDR3 is TGTGCCAGCAGTTTGGGGGGGGTAGCGGGAGGTTGGGCCTACGAGCAGTACTTC.

The gene calls are TRBV18 and TRBJ2-2; D is perhaps TRBD1 (6 bases). Between the trimmed V and J ends, which lost 0 bases and 3 bases, there was a span of 11 bases. CDR3 length equals 16 residues. Germline lookup yields CDR1 KGHSH and CDR2 LQKENI. The CDR3 sequence: CASSPPMKGDTGELFF. CDR3 DNA sequence: TGTGCCAGCTCACCACCGATGAAGGGGGACACCGGGGAGCTGTTTTTT.

The chain has TRBV9 and TRBJ2-5; 7 bases line up with TRBD2. Germline CDR1 SGDLS, CDR2 YYNGEE. CDR3 length: 14 residues. Trimming cost V 3 bases and J 2 bases; bases outside gene matches: 4. This chain's CDR3 is CASSALGGQETQYF. For the CDR3, the DNA is TGTGCCAGCAGCGCCCTCGGGGGGCAAGAGACCCAGTACTTC.

V is TRBV19 and J is TRBJ1-1; the D is unclear. The CDR3 runs to 12 residues. Germline CDR1 LNHDA, CDR2 SQIVND (reference sequence). Deletions cut 10 bases from V and 3 bases from J, with 12 bases between. This CDR3 is CATQDGHTEAFF. CDR3 DNA: TGTGCCACCCAAGACGGACACACTGAAGCTTTCTTT.

The chain combines TRBV5-1 with TRBJ1-4; D unclear. The V gene lost 2 bases and the J gene lost 6 bases, with 8 bases spanning the gap. CDR1 SGHRS and CDR2 YFSETQ come from the germline V gene. The CDR3 runs to 13 residues. CDR3 in amino acids: CASSFSADEKLFF. The CDR3 region has the DNA TGCGCCAGCAGCTTCTCGGCTGATGAAAAACTGTTTTTT.

This chain connects TRBV10-3 to TRBJ2-7; 10 bases agree with TRBD1. Germline assignment: CDR1 ENHRY and CDR2 SYGVKD. The CDR3 runs to 15 residues. The V gene end was trimmed by 3 bases and the J gene end by 5 bases; junction bases not matched to a gene: 7. CDR3 region: CAISESRDRGNEQYF. In DNA, the CDR3 is TGTGCCATCAGTGAATCTAGGGACAGGGGCAACGAGCAGTACTTC.

This clone was observed a handful of times. The J gene is TRBJ1-5, the V gene TRBV5-8, with D perhaps matching TRBD1 (5 bases). The CDR3 sequence is 15 residues long. Trimming stripped 1 base from V and 7 bases from J, with 15 bases between. Germline CDR1 is SGHTS and CDR2 is YDEGEE. The CDR3 spells CASSLSLNRLQPQHF. As DNA, the CDR3 is TGTGCCAGCAGCTTGTCACTCAACAGGCTCCAGCCCCAGCATTTT.

This clone was picked up one time. Other DNA sequences from this sample encode an identical CDR3 as well. The rearrangement joins TRBV14 to TRBJ2-5, with D unresolved. Germline CDR1 SGHDN, CDR2 FVKESK. The CDR3 runs to 13 residues. V gave up 1 base and J gave up 4 bases, with 7 bases separating them. CDR3 bases: TGTGCCAGCAGCCAAGTAAGGGTAGAGACCCAGTACTTC. This translates into CASSQVRVETQYF.

The chain is built from TRBV5-5 and TRBJ1-4, with 11 positions matching TRBD1. Germline trimming cut 4 bases from V and 8 bases from J; bases unmatched to any gene: 10. Germline-derived CDR1 and CDR2 are SGHKS and YYEKEE (reference sequence). This CDR3 region has 16 residues. The CDR3: CASSQFPGTGGEKLFF. CDR3 DNA sequence: TGTGCCAGCAGCCAGTTTCCGGGGACAGGGGGAGAAAAACTGTTTTTT.

This chain joins TRBV6-1 and TRBJ2-7; 12 nucleotides agree with TRBD2. The CDR3 contains 15 residues. V dropped 4 bases and J dropped 6; count of bases not matched to a gene: 7. The germline CDR1 and CDR2 sequences are MNHNS and SASEGT. CDR3 sequence reads: CASSARLAGEGEQYF. The DNA for the CDR3 is TGTGCCAGCAGTGCCCGACTAGCGGGAGAGGGCGAGCAGTACTTC.

The genes are TRBV27 and TRBJ2-2, with 7 bases fitting TRBD2. Germline V CDR1 and CDR2: MNHEY, SMNVEV (reference sequence). V dropped 4 bases and J dropped 7; count of bases not matched to a gene: 0. CDR3 size: 12 residues. The CDR3 bases are TGTGCCAGCAGTTGGGGGGGCGGGGAGCTGTTTTTT. Translated: CASSWGGGELFF.

The gene calls are TRBV19 and TRBJ2-2; 11 nucleotides line up with TRBD1. Germline CDR1 reads LNHDA; CDR2 reads SQIVND (reference sequence). The V gene end was trimmed by 0 bases and the J gene end by 3 bases; junction bases not matched to a gene: 3. The CDR3 totals 17 residues. CDR3 bases: TGTGCCAGTAGTATAGAGTGGGGACAGGGGGACACCGGGGAGCTGTTTTTT. Translation gives CASSIEWGQGDTGELFF.

The chain employs TRBV18 and TRBJ1-5; 11 bases are a match to TRBD1. Germline trimming cut 2 bases from V and 4 bases from J; bases unmatched to any gene: 4. The length of the CDR3 is 16 residues. CDR1 KGHSH and CDR2 LQKENI come from the germline V gene. The DNA for the CDR3 is TGTGCCAGCTCACCATCCGGGACAGGGGGGAATCAGCCCCAGCATTTT. Protein: CASSPSGTGGNQPQHF. The variable domain in full, with the rest retrieved from reference TRBV18 and TRBJ1-5, is NAGVMQNPRHLVRRRGQEARLRCSPMKGHSHVYWYRQLPEEGLKFMVYLQKENIIDESGMPKERFSAEFPKEGPSILRIQQVVRGDSAAYFCASSPSGTGGNQPQHFGDGTRLSIL.